The 12 T cell receptor beta chains listed next were all sequenced from one sample in a study of persistence of HIV-infected CD4 T cells. Cells were stimulated with overlapping HIV-1 Gag 15-mer peptides. Memory cells lacking CD40L and CD69 with high CD45RO were sorted. The antigens these receptors bind are not known. The immunoSEQ assay was version 4, run in survey mode. Some clones are missing from TCRdb's copy, which holds only in-frame ones; the method was immunoSEQ multiplex PCR. The repertoire consists of about 40,000 clones, with roughly 74% occurring once and the leading ten covering 13% to 15%. The material was CD4+ T cells sorted from PBMCs after approximately 18-hour stimulation, obtained from a patient who received antiretroviral therapy. Every receptor here comes from an adult man with HIV who was CMV-seropositive.

The J gene is TRBJ2-5, the V gene TRBV28; the match to TRBD2 covers 7 bases. The V and J ends lost 8 bases and 3 bases, in that order; junction bases with no gene match: 12. Germline V gene data show CDR1 as MDHEN and CDR2 as SYDVKM. The CDR3 loop spans 15 amino acids. The CDR3 DNA reads as TGTGCCAGCTCCCCGCCAGGAGCGGGGAAAGAGACCCAGTACTTC. This codes for CASSPPGAGKETQYF.

The J gene is TRBJ1-1, the V gene TRBV5-8, with D hard to call. Trimming left V 2 bases short and J 2 bases short, with 13 bases between. The CDR3 runs 15 residues. CDR1 is SGHTS and CDR2 is YDEGEE in the germline V gene. CDR3 loop: CASSLPTRANTEAFF. The CDR3 DNA reads as TGTGCCAGCAGCTTACCGACAAGGGCCAACACTGAAGCTTTCTTT.

The chain uses TRBV19 and TRBJ2-7; TRBD1 matches at 9 bases. This CDR3 is built from 15 residues. CDR1 and CDR2 (germline): LNHDA, SQIVND (reference sequence). V lost 5 bases and J lost 5; bases outside the gene matches: 10. This CDR3 reads CASSLRDREVNEQYF. CDR3 DNA: TGTGCCAGTAGTCTGCGGGACAGGGAAGTAAACGAGCAGTACTTC.

This clone was counted a single time. The genes are TRBV9 and TRBJ1-2; possibly TRBD1 for D (5 bases). The V gene's germline CDR1 is SGDLS and CDR2 YYNGEE. V was clipped by 3 bases and J by 8 bases, with 20 bases between them. This CDR3 is built from 15 residues. The CDR3, as DNA: TGTGCCAGCAGCGCGCTTTGGGGGAAAGACAGAGGCTACACCTTC. Its protein product is CASSALWGKDRGYTF. The whole variable domain, filled in from reference TRBV9 and TRBJ1-2, reads DSGVTQTPKHLITATGQRVTLRCSPRSGDLSVYWYQQSLDQGLQFLIQYYNGEERAKGNILERFSAQQFPDLHSELNLSSLELGDSALYFCASSALWGKDRGYTFGSGTRLTVV.

The gene calls are TRBV19 and TRBJ1-1, with 7 bases lining up with TRBD1. The J segment lost 5 bases and the V segment lost 3 bases, leaving 9 bases of the junction unmatched. Germline CDR1 reads LNHDA; CDR2 reads SQIVND (reference sequence). CDR3 length: 15 amino acids. This CDR3 reads CASSITGAMGTEAFF. CDR3 in DNA: TGTGCCAGTAGTATTACAGGGGCGATGGGGACTGAAGCTTTCTTT.

This clone was seen a single time. This rearrangement joins TRBV18 to TRBJ1-4, with D possibly being TRBD1 (5 bases). From germline, CDR1 is KGHSH and CDR2 LQKENI. V lost 3 bases and J lost 5, with 16 bases in between. The CDR3 loop spans 16 amino acids. CDR3 protein: CASSPTGQLGNEKLFF. CDR3 sequence (DNA): TGTGCCAGCTCACCTACAGGCCAGTTGGGAAATGAAAAACTGTTTTTT.

The rearrangement uses TRBV15 and TRBJ1-6, with D possibly being TRBD1 (5 bases). This CDR3 contains 15 residues. CDR1 and CDR2 from the germline V gene are LNHNV and YYDKDF (reference sequence). V gave up 2 bases and J gave up 7 bases, with 12 bases separating them. The CDR3 sequence is CATSRTGTDNSPLHF. The CDR3 nucleotides read TGTGCCACCAGCAGAACCGGGACGGACAATTCACCCCTCCACTTT.

This sequence joins TRBV7-8 and TRBJ1-4; D gene uncertain. V lost 5 bases and J lost 7, with 20 bases in between. CDR3 length: 16 amino acids. The germline V gene encodes CDR1 SGHVS and CDR2 FQNEAQ. The CDR3 DNA follows: TGTGCCAGCAGCGCGCTTCGGGGAACTGGGGTTGAAAAACTGTTTTTT. It translates to CASSALRGTGVEKLFF.

The V gene is TRBV5-5, the J gene TRBJ2-3; 8 bases are shared with TRBD2. The CDR3 spans 17 residues. Trimming removed 3 bases from V and 2 bases from J; junction bases left unmatched: 11. Germline CDR1 and CDR2: SGHKS and YYEKEE (reference sequence). CDR3 DNA sequence: TGTGCCAGCAGCTGGGGAGCGGGGCGGGGGGCCACAGATACGCAGTATTTT. Translated: CASSWGAGRGATDTQYF.

Worth noting for this clone: Mismatch with germline at one junction end may stem from a read error. This chain uses TRBV2 with TRBJ1-5; 7 nucleotides line up with TRBD1. The CDR3 extends over 15 amino acids. Per the germline V gene, CDR1 is SNHLY and CDR2 is FYNNEI. The CDR3, as DNA: TGTGCCAGCAGGGAAGGGGGACAGATGCCCCAGCCCCAGCATTTT. Protein product: CASREGGQMPQPQHF.

The rearrangement joins TRBV5-1 to TRBJ1-4; 8 bases agree with TRBD1. CDR1 and CDR2 from the germline V gene are SGHRS and YFSETQ. V shed 3 bases and J 7 bases; nucleotides not matched to a gene: 5. The CDR3 has 14 residues. The CDR3 sequence is CASSYGQGAEKLFF. The CDR3, as DNA: TGCGCCAGCAGCTATGGACAGGGTGCTGAAAAACTGTTTTTT.

This clone appeared once. The genes are TRBV11-3 and TRBJ2-3, with TRBD1 matching 8 bases. Germline V gene sequence: CDR1 SGHNT, CDR2 YENEEA. This CDR3 spans 14 amino acids. V was clipped by 6 bases and J by 5 bases; unmatched bases: 7. CDR3 sequence reads: CASSPQGAGDTQYF. CDR3 DNA sequence: TGTGCCAGCAGTCCGCAGGGGGCGGGAGATACGCAGTATTTT. The full variable domain, in which reference TRBV11-3 and TRBJ2-3 provide the parts outside the CDR3, is EAGVVQSPRYKIIEKKQPVAFWCNPISGHNTLYWYLQNLGQGPELLIRYENEEAVDDSQLPKDRFSAERLKGVDSTLKIQPAELGDSAVYLCASSPQGAGDTQYFGPGTRLTVL.